This T cell receptor (beta chain) was captured in a study of cytomegalovirus exposure and HLA in healthy donors (dated by TCRdb to the late 2010s). Concerning the study at large: An earlier analysis of fewer than 750 of the donors reported 250 to 300 Gb of sequence data and around 120 million unique TCR beta sequences obtained from 180 million or so T cells. HLA typing covered class I and class II loci at four-digit resolution. In a later genetic analysis, genome-wide SNP genotypes for about three fifths of the roughly 670 donors were used, and that subset was treated as a discovery cohort. The study aimed to test whether signatures of past pathogen exposure could be identified by cataloging public T cell receptors. The later analysis used no new phenotypic data to find candidate immune exposures, relying instead on TCR beta sequences and their occurrence across donors. Every discovery cohort repertoire had been produced on one sequencing platform. Alongside the repertoire data, information on donor age, sex, ethnicity and CMV serostatus was compiled. To predict cytomegalovirus infection status, the study brought together high-throughput TCR immunosequencing, statistical association of individual TCRs with disease status, and machine learning. Roughly 5 DR-DQ haplotypes were treated as single units for association and clustering because of strong linkage in the cohort. An early release that covered 640 HLA-typed donors contained about 300 gigabases of sequencing data and 80 million or so unique TCR sequences. Besides the first cohort of some 670 subjects, a separate validation cohort made up of 120 different subjects was used. Among around 400 genotyped donors of the cohort, an average of approximately 230,000 unique TCR beta nucleotide sequences were sequenced per donor, roughly 20% of them non-productive. The study used immunosequencing to profile the T cell repertoires of approximately 640 subjects and linked those repertoires to cytomegalovirus serostatus. A later analysis re-analyzed previously published TCR beta repertoires from several hundred donors and added high-resolution HLA genotyping to study TCR occurrence patterns. Of the 398 genotyped donors, approximately 80% fell in the genetic ancestry cluster associated with self-reported Caucasian donors. Typing coverage differed by locus: A, B, C, DRB1 and DQB1 were typed in roughly 620-640 donors, DQA1 in approximately 520, DPA1 in 600 to 610, and DPB1 in approximately 450. In an earlier analysis of 500 to 650 of the donors, high-throughput TCR beta sequencing was used to judge whether each TCR beta V gene segment behaved as functional or pseudogenic.

The cohort consisted of 666 healthy bone marrow donors. At the time of sampling, all cohort members were nominally healthy, though unrecorded immune exposures were likely present. The donor was CMV seronegative and belonged to the group of roughly 330 seronegative cohort members. Each donor provided a peripheral blood sample, and peripheral blood mononuclear cells were used for TCR beta sequencing. Genomic DNA extraction from the blood cell samples was performed with the Qiagen DNeasy Blood Extraction Kit. Library preparation employed the immunoSEQ multiplex PCR assay. For the multiplex PCR, a mixture combining 60 forward primers for TCR Vbeta segments and 13 reverse primers for TCR Jbeta segments was used. A multiplex PCR assay on genomic DNA amplified the CDR3 region of rearranged TCR beta genes. The Illumina HiSeq System was used to sequence the amplified TCR beta libraries as 87-base-pair reads. The original pipeline was this. In a later analysis, roughly 80 million unique TCR beta chains were counted across the approximately 640 repertoires, and roughly 10 million of these chains were shared by at least two donors. A nearest-neighbor algorithm error-corrected the raw reads and collapsed the reads into unique sequences, merging closely related sequences to remove PCR and sequencing errors. To assign V, D and J gene segments, CDR3 sequences were aligned to IMGT reference sequences. For a sequence to be retained, a match of at least six nucleotides was required to both a V gene segment and a J gene segment. Rearrangements were called productive when the CDR3 lacked stop codons and stayed in frame with V and J; all others were non-productive. CDR3 was defined according to IMGT convention as the region running from the second conserved V-encoded cysteine to the conserved J-encoded phenylalanine. Sequences without an unambiguous match to a single V gene segment were excluded from the earlier analysis of about 600 of the donors. An earlier analysis of 500 to 700 of the donors classified V segments as functional when productive rearrangements were above 56.7% and as segregating when the standard deviation between donors was above 5%. A statistical classification framework was developed to diagnose cytomegalovirus status using the catalog of TCR beta chain sequences. V and J gene assignment, in a later analysis, came from comparing TCR nucleotide sequences with IMGT/GENE-DB human TR gene sequences. The TCRdist pipeline was used in a later analysis to assign CDR3 sequences and most-parsimonious VDJ recombination scenarios. In a later analysis, every TCR beta chain was defined by the combination of its CDR3 amino acid sequence and its V-gene family, and reads without a unique V-gene family were dropped. A later analysis removed 500 to 650 highly shared, low-generation-probability nucleotide sequences to deal with suspected cross-contamination and a sequencing artifact. A later analysis calculated a clonal expansion index for each public chain from normalized within-repertoire ranks of inferred template counts. Generation probabilities in a later analysis came from a VDJ recombination model fitted to out-of-frame rearrangements, and those results were checked against IGoR. In a later analysis, hypergeometric tests were used to score TCR-TCR, TCR-HLA and TCR-CMV co-occurrence, with a repertoire-size bias correction applied to TCR pairs. A later analysis estimated false discovery rates by permuting HLA or CMV assignments 20 times. In a later analysis, co-occurring TCRs were grouped using DBSCAN, with TCRdist sequence similarity added in when clustering inside HLA-allele-positive subsets. Repertoires with fewer than 30,000 or more than 120,000 public chains, plus five repertoires with anomalous nucleotide sharing, were excluded from co-occurrence clustering. This immuneACCESS table, as held by TCRdb, lists in-frame sequences with V and J called but not all clones. Of the missing ones, under half trace to an unresolved V gene in checked studies; the others have no known cause. That table supplies the V and J calls and clone size; D and trimming were determined from the DNA. The table for this sample records approximately 140,000 clones. The top ten clonotypes cover roughly 2.5% of the sample.

The cysteine opens and the phenylalanine closes a CDR3 of 16 amino acids. Just CDR3 DNA is preserved here, 48 bases in frame from base 1. V is clipped by 10 bases and J by 8 bases, and the sequence between their germline boundaries is 29 bases long. According to the germline V gene, CDR1 reads MGHDK and CDR2 reads SYGVNS. Comments on this clone: What this receptor recognizes is not known.

General findings and caveats noted by the study authors: A further reported finding was that TCR beta sequences accurately predicted the HLA-A and HLA-B alleles for most subjects in the first cohort. In a later analysis, the rate of TCR association differed among HLA loci, with DRB1 alleles having the most associated TCRs and HLA-C alleles having the fewest. Roughly 15 rarely observed V segments, including chromosome 9 orphons, were excluded from the earlier analysis of 550 to 700 of the donors because counts were too low. Most TCR sequences were observed very rarely across donors, whereas some public TCRs were present in many individuals. When HLA alleles, especially DR and DQ, strongly co-occurred, TCR associations were difficult to assign to individual alleles. The cohort was sequenced for TCR beta chains only, and without alpha or paired-chain data the features that could be detected were limited. In the study, around 160 TCR beta chains were listed as associated with cytomegalovirus. At a false discovery rate of 0.05, a later analysis linked some 17,000 TCR beta sequences to specific HLA alleles. Several of the top co-occurrence clusters appeared to be linked to parvovirus B19, influenza, CMV and Epstein-Barr virus, according to a later analysis. Sequencing depth was assumed to be roughly uniform across donors in the presence/absence analyses, though that assumption may not hold. The authors suggested that the approach could potentially be extended to other disease states and immunological phenotypes. Three of the identified cytomegalovirus-associated TCR beta chains were confirmed in vitro to be specific for cytomegalovirus antigens. For the cohort, immune exposure information was limited to CMV serostatus. Broadly in line with IMGT annotations, most TCR beta V segments showed up in productive rearrangements about 90% or about 30% of the time in an earlier analysis of 450 to 600 of the donors. An association between a missense DCLRE1C variant and V-gene and J-gene trimming of TCR beta chains was found in a later genetic analysis and replicated in an independent cohort. Linkage disequilibrium might explain the correlated functional status among segregating V segments, but an unknown experimental factor could not be excluded. In both the original and validation cohorts, the classifier was reported to diagnose cytomegalovirus status with high specificity and sensitivity. Compared with equally common non-associated chains, HLA-associated TCR beta chains in a later analysis were more clonally expanded and had lower generation probabilities. A cluster of highly shared sequence variants was judged likely to represent a technical artifact of the sequencing pipeline. In a later analysis, most CMV-associated TCR beta chains were found to appear HLA-restricted, with HLA associations seemingly driven largely by CMV exposure. In a later genetic analysis, fewer N-insertions in productive TCRs were reported among donors in an Asian-associated ancestry cluster than the roughly 700-donor mean. Because HLA typing was missing for some donors at each locus, association tests included only the typed subset. Some IMGT-functional V segments, including TRBV6-2 and TRBV6-3, could not be distinguished by the 87-base-pair reads and were therefore excluded.

This sequence was found in a man aged 40-49 years in good health and CMV-seronegative. The chain is made from TRBV25-1 and TRBJ1-2, with TRBD1 as a weak D call on 6 bases. The sample comprised PBMCs. The CDR3 amino acid sequence is: CATNQADSRAVGGYTF. The DNA sequence is as follows: TGTGCCACCAATCAGGCGGACAGCCGTGCTGTTGGGGGCTACACCTTC.